Listed below are T cell receptor beta chains from one sample, sequenced in a study of blood T cell repertoires in COVID-19. Only in-frame clones appear in the TCRdb table, and some are missing; sequencing was by immunoSEQ multiplex PCR. Seen here are hundreds of thousands of clones, more than 75% observed once, and the top ten hold just under 3%. Material for sequencing was PBMCs or T cells enriched from blood (not recorded which). Receptors were obtained from a woman aged 25-40 years who had recovered from COVID-19. The CDR3 runs from the conserved cysteine through the conserved F or W. A D gene is named only where the DNA matches it firmly.

v_call	j_call	d_call	cdr3_aa	cdr3_nt
TRBV19	TRBJ1-5	NA	CASSIGAGYNQPQHF	TGTGCCAGTAGTATAGGGGCGGGGTACAATCAGCCCCAGCATTTT
TRBV30	TRBJ2-2	TRBD1	CAWAGMDRVVGELFF	TGTGCCTGGGCAGGGATGGACAGGGTCGTCGGGGAGCTGTTTTTT
TRBV19	TRBJ1-2	NA	CASSTTVNYGYTF	TGTGCCAGTAGCACGACAGTTAACTATGGCTACACCTTC
TRBV3-1/TRBV3-2	TRBJ2-1	NA	CASSPPTSNEQFF	TGTGCCAGCAGCCCACCGACTAGCAATGAGCAGTTCTTC
TRBV6-5	TRBJ2-3	TRBD2	CASRVAGSRGDTQYF	TGTGCCAGCAGGGTAGCGGGCTCCCGTGGGGATACGCAGTATTTT
TRBV29-1	TRBJ2-7	NA	CSVEIREQTDYEQYF	TGCAGCGTTGAAATCAGGGAACAGACTGACTACGAGCAGTACTTC
TRBV19	TRBJ2-7	TRBD1	CASSVSGTGGEQYF	TGTGCCAGTAGTGTGTCCGGGACAGGGGGCGAGCAGTACTTC
TRBV5-1	TRBJ2-2	NA	CASSSEGGSVTGELFF	TGCGCCAGCAGCTCAGAGGGGGGGTCGGTCACCGGGGAGCTGTTTTTT
TRBV6-5	TRBJ1-5	TRBD1	CASSYTGAHDQPQHF	TGTGCCAGCAGTTATACAGGGGCCCACGATCAGCCCCAGCATTTT
TRBV18	TRBJ1-3	TRBD1	CASSPPGTGVGNTIYF	TGTGCCAGCTCACCTCCCGGGACAGGGGTCGGAAACACCATATATTTT
TRBV7-9	TRBJ1-3	TRBD1	CASSVPGTGWGGNTIYF	TGTGCCAGCAGCGTGCCCGGGACAGGGTGGGGTGGAAACACCATATATTTT